The clone carrying this TCR beta chain was counted many times. One entry per CDR3 protein, called by TCRdb with MiXCR from the RACE reads. This table holds 280,000 or so distinct CDR3 sequences, around 7% found once. The time point here: pre-sensitization, week 0. Treatment indicated: therapeutic diphenylcyclopropenone sensitization with weekly scalp DPC. Total RNA extraction was carried out from unfractionated whole blood. The data belong to a study of human T cells and chemical hapten exposure. The CDR3 totals 17 residues. Germline CDR1 reads SQVTM; CDR2 reads ANQGSEA. The J segment lost 0 bases and the V segment lost 6 bases, leaving 12 bases of the junction unmatched.

The sequencing here drew on whole blood, taken in connection with sensitization to the hapten diphenylcyclopropenone (DPC). This rearrangement joins TRBV29-1 to TRBJ1-2, with 11 nucleotides matching TRBD1. This TCR was recovered from a man younger than 35 with alopecia areata. Some clones in this sample may be carry-over from other donors' samples. The CDR3 DNA follows: TGCAGCGTCTCGCCCACCGGGACAGGGGGTCCTAACTATGGCTACACCTTC. Translated, it gives CSVSPTGTGGPNYGYTF.